This T cell receptor beta chain was profiled in a study of cytomegalovirus exposure and HLA in healthy donors. About the research overall: Out of fewer than 400 genotyped donors, about 80% belonged to the Caucasian-associated ancestry cluster.

Overall study results and limits: The study found most TCR sequences rare, yet found some public TCRs in many donors. Reports indicate that TCR beta sequences accurately predicted the HLA-A and HLA-B alleles of most subjects.

This clone came up once. Its antigen is not known. With 60 Vbeta and 13 Jbeta primers, the PCR was carried out. Generated by immunoSEQ multiplex PCR, the TCRdb table keeps only in-frame clones and is missing some. The sample includes some 130,000 clones, about 84% seen only once; the top ten take roughly 1.2%. Trimming took off 5 bases at V and 2 bases at J, with 11 bases between the two ends. The CDR3 contains 14 residues. The V gene's germline CDR1 is PRHDT and CDR2 FYEKMQ (reference sequence). Healthy donors of bone marrow made up the group. The source is a boy under 18 in good health and CMV-seronegative. The source material was PBMCs. The J gene is TRBJ2-3, the V gene TRBV13; possible D gene TRBD1, 6 bases. The chain's CDR3 is CASSKGQITDTQYF. The CDR3 DNA follows: TGTGCCAGCAGCAAAGGACAGATCACAGATACGCAGTATTTT.